What follows are 9 T cell receptor beta chains derived from one specimen sequenced in a study of regulatory T cells in long-lasting Graves disease. Time point noted: newly diagnosed GD, antithyroid drugs for less than 3 months. With RNA extracted from PBMCs as input, the TCR library was made. With iRepertoire HTBI primers and Arm-PCR of CDR3 regions, TCR beta libraries were built. Using its own MiXCR run on the multiplex PCR reads, TCRdb lists one record per CDR3 protein. The data show about 220,000 distinct CDR3 sequences, approximately 18% seen once. The same sample was also studied in work on T cells in Graves' hyperthyroidism and ophthalmopathy.

The specimen comprised peripheral blood mononuclear cells (PBMCs), sampled at new diagnosis, from a patient treated with antithyroid drugs. The receptors shown here come from a woman in her twenties or thirties with Graves disease.

There are many counts of this clonotype. This chain joins TRBV12-3 or TRBV12-4 and TRBJ1-1; 12 nucleotides agree with TRBD1. V shed 4 bases and J 3 bases; nucleotides not matched to a gene: 9. This CDR3 comprises 17 residues. DNA for the CDR3: TGTGCCAGCAGTTCCGGGACAGGGGGCCGCGTGGACACTGAAGCTTTCTTT. It encodes CASSSGTGGRVDTEAFF.

The V call is TRBV6-1, the J call TRBJ2-1; 12 bases map to TRBD2. Germline CDR1 reads MNHNS; CDR2 reads SASEGT. V shed 3 bases, J shed 6 bases, and the junction held 3 bases outside the gene matches. The CDR3 is 15 amino acids. The CDR3 reads CASSETSGGLNEQFF. CDR3 DNA sequence: TGTGCCAGCAGTGAGACTAGCGGGGGACTCAATGAGCAGTTCTTC.

This clonotype was observed many times. The gene calls are TRBV11-2 and TRBJ2-2; D is perhaps TRBD1 or TRBD2 (5 bases each). This CDR3 spans 18 amino acids. Trimming cost V 2 bases and J 0 bases, with 16 bases left between them. Looked up from germline, CDR1 is SGHAT and CDR2 is FQNNGV. The CDR3 is CASSLFRGAQPNTGELFF. In DNA form, the CDR3 reads TGTGCCAGCAGCTTATTCCGGGGCGCCCAACCGAACACCGGGGAGCTGTTTTTT. Full variable domain (remainder filled in from reference TRBV11-2 and TRBJ2-2): EAGVAQSPRYKIIEKRQSVAFWCNPISGHATLYWYQQILGQGPKLLIQFQNNGVVDDSQLPKDRFSAERLKGVDSTLKIQPAKLEDSAVYLCASSLFRGAQPNTGELFFGEGSRLTVL.

This clonotype was counted many times. This rearrangement joins TRBV9 to TRBJ2-1, with D tentatively TRBD1 (5 bases). From germline, CDR1 is SGDLS and CDR2 YYNGEE. The CDR3 consists of 17 residues. With 4 bases removed from V and 7 bases from J, the gap between germline ends came to 24 bases. This chain's CDR3 is CASSPRSPSGQGNEQFF. In DNA form, the CDR3 reads TGTGCCAGCAGCCCCCGTAGCCCGTCGGGCCAGGGTAATGAGCAGTTCTTC.

Details on this clonotype: This could be a read error, since a much larger clone is one nucleotide away. In this CDR3 the conserved last residue, phenylalanine or tryptophan, is missing, so a read error is likely. The chain employs TRBV5-1 and TRBJ1-1; D perhaps matches TRBD1 (6 bases). This CDR3 spans 14 amino acids. The germline gives CDR1 SGHRS, CDR2 YFSETQ. V dropped 2 bases and J dropped 1 base, with 9 bases sitting between them. The DNA of the CDR3 is TGCGCCAGCAGCTTTTCCAGGGGGAACACTGAAGCTTTCCTT. As protein: CASSFSRGNTEAFL.

In its sample, this clonotype was seen many times. Compared with germline, one end of the junction differs, possibly owing to a read error. V gene TRBV6-4 combines with J gene TRBJ1-1, with D maybe TRBD1 (6 bases). Germline CDR1 reads MRHNA; CDR2 reads SNTAGT. This CDR3 spans 17 amino acids. In nucleotides, the CDR3 is TGTGCCAGCAGTTACTCCAGTTTGGGGGCTCGGAACACTGAAGCTTTCTTT. It translates to CASSYSSLGARNTEAFF.

This clonotype was detected many times. The chain has TRBV6-2 or TRBV6-3 and TRBJ2-7, with D uncertain. CDR3 length equals 14 residues. V was clipped by 8 bases and J by 2 bases, with 16 bases between them. Per the germline V gene, CDR1 is MNHEY and CDR2 is SVGEGT. CDR3 region: CASRPPTVTYEQYF. The CDR3 DNA is TGTGCCAGCCGCCCACCGACGGTAACCTACGAGCAGTACTTC.

This clonotype came up many times. The rearrangement uses TRBV11-2 and TRBJ2-1; D unresolved. Germline V gives CDR1 SGHAT, CDR2 FQNNGV. This CDR3 contains 16 residues. V was trimmed by 3 bases and J by 10 bases, leaving 22 bases between them. The CDR3 sequence is CASSFGTQPPLGEQFF. Here the CDR3 DNA reads TGTGCCAGCAGCTTTGGCACTCAGCCTCCCCTGGGGGAGCAGTTCTTC. Drawing the rest from reference TRBV11-2 and TRBJ2-1, the complete variable domain is EAGVAQSPRYKIIEKRQSVAFWCNPISGHATLYWYQQILGQGPKLLIQFQNNGVVDDSQLPKDRFSAERLKGVDSTLKIQPAKLEDSAVYLCASSFGTQPPLGEQFFGPGTRLTVL.

The table lists this clonotype with many counts. The chain has TRBV2 and TRBJ1-1, with 7 bases identical to TRBD1. This CDR3 has 12 residues. Trimming at V came to 8 bases and at J to 7 bases, leaving 7 bases not matched to a gene. Germline V gene sequence: CDR1 SNHLY, CDR2 FYNNEI. DNA of the CDR3: TGTGCCAGCGAACTAACAGGGGATGAAGCTTTCTTT. It yields the protein CASELTGDEAFF.